This TCR beta chain is from a study of blood T cell repertoires in COVID-19. On the study more broadly: PBMCs, B-cell-depleted T cells, or T cells were the source of the cDNA or gDNA that made up the material.

This CDR3 has 12 amino acids. The V gene lost 1 base and the J gene lost 10 bases, with 5 bases spanning the gap. CDR1 is SNHLY, CDR2 FYNNEI, per germline. Original methodology: Amplified reference gene primers provided the basis for estimating nucleated cell counts. Clones were read by immunoSEQ multiplex PCR, and TCRdb kept only the in-frame ones, dropping some. V and J calls and clone size come straight from that table; D and trimming were deduced from the DNA. Altogether over 100,000 clones are present, roughly 80% being singletons, with the ten largest covering roughly 8.2%. V usage is TRBV2 and J usage is TRBJ1-6; D unclear. The sequencing sample was made of peripheral blood. The clonotype was recovered from an older man with acute or convalescent COVID-19. CDR3 nucleotide sequence: TGTGCCAGCAGTGAAGACTCATCACCCCTCCACTTT. Translated: CASSEDSSPLHF. Using reference TRBV2 and TRBJ1-6 for the parts outside the CDR3, the full variable domain is EPEVTQTPSHQVTQMGQEVILRCVPISNHLYFYWYRQILGQKVEFLVSFYNNEISEKSEIFDDQFSVERPDGSNFTLKIRSTKLEDSAMYFCASSEDSSPLHFGNGTRLTVT.